This TCR beta chain was obtained from a study of T cells in Graves' hyperthyroidism and ophthalmopathy (dated by TCRdb to about 2019). Turning to the overall study: Peripheral blood was collected at initial diagnosis, before any treatment. The paper reports TCR Vbeta CDR3 sequencing of approximately 140 peripheral blood samples: under 45 ophthalmopathy, around 80 hyperthyroidism and about 17 progressor patients. The roughly 99 discovery patients were divided at random into training and test sets in a 7:3 ratio. Prospective prediction of ophthalmopathy was tested in an independent validation cohort of approximately 19 hyperthyroidism patients and 17 patients who later progressed to ophthalmopathy. Thyroid tissue and blood T-cell repertoires from roughly six Graves' hyperthyroidism patients were also compared in the study. A discovery cohort of fewer than 110 patients, approximately 45 with Graves' ophthalmopathy and 55 to 60 with stable Graves' hyperthyroidism, was used to find distinguishing TCR V-J signatures. After sampling, hyperthyroidism patients received methimazole starting at 30 mg daily, and ophthalmopathy patients received high-dose intravenous methylprednisolone. What the authors observed across the whole study: No statistical method was used to fix the sample size in advance, and group allocation was not hidden from the investigators. Ophthalmopathy was separated from stable hyperthyroidism by a 13 V-J signature model, with roughly 88% sensitivity and 81% to 82% specificity obtained in cross-validation and 80%/75% obtained in testing. Blood samples also contained most of the expanded thyroid clonotypes (frequency above 0.001), which suggests that blood repertoires may reflect thyroid immune responses. In validation, the model predicted progression to ophthalmopathy a median of about 5.9 months before onset, with approximately 70% sensitivity and about 72% specificity.

The TCR beta CDR3 regions were amplified from RNA transcripts. For the first round of RT-PCR on the TCR CDR3, the HTBI primer set was used together with the Qiagen OneStep RT-PCR kit. Libraries were constructed in a second round of multiplex PCR, after which size selection and purification were carried out. Sequencing of the libraries was done on an Illumina HiSeq2000 using paired-end 100 bp reads. The authors processed their data as follows. SOAPnuke was used to process the raw data, with reads discarded if the reads contained adapters or uncalled bases, had a mean Phred below 15, or lacked an exact constant-primer or identifier match. COPE v1.2.5 was used to merge the high-quality paired reads, and each unique nucleotide sequence was defined as a clonotype. MiTCR v1.1 was used to align clonotypes to the IMGT TRBV, TRBD and TRBJ reference segments. Only V-J combinations with frequency above 0.0001, covering 99.2% of repertoires, were analysed. A TCS score was defined as the ratio of F50 (clonal expansion) to E x V (chaos), with BLOSUM62-based TCRdist applied between CDR3 peptides within each V-J. Welch's t-statistics and random forest reduced 500 to 650 V-J features to under 15, which were used in a naive Bayes classifier (R e1071). TCRdb handled the public reads itself, with Q25 trimming in fastp and clone calling in MiXCR, and kept productive beta chains. Under each unique CDR3 protein, matching rows form one entry showing the most common genes and DNA. The V and J calls reflect TCRdb's pipeline rather than the authors' work. In all, the sample holds approximately 480,000 distinct CDR3 sequences, and 20% of those were seen once. The ten largest clones take up roughly 29% of the sample.

Stable Graves' hyperthyroidism was defined as the absence of progression to ophthalmopathy over 18 months of follow-up. Hyperthyroidism patients were newly diagnosed, with disease duration under 2 months, and aged 18 to 65 years. Any patient with an uncontrolled infection, another autoimmune disease, pregnancy or lactation was excluded. Diagnoses relied on clinical symptoms, serum thyroxine and TRAb, thyroid ultrasound and orbital computed tomography. PBMCs were isolated from about 9 ml of fresh peripheral blood by Ficoll-Paque density gradient centrifugation. Trizol reagent was used to extract total RNA, and RNA quality was then checked on an Agilent 2100 Bioanalyzer. The CDR3 numbers 15 residues from cysteine through phenylalanine. CDR3 DNA is the only sequence kept; it has 45 bases, read in frame from the first base. Trimming removed 2 bases from V and 2 bases from J, leaving 10 bases between the germline ends. CDR1 MNHEY and CDR2 SVGAGI were looked up in the germline V gene.

The table lists this clonotype with many counts. Its antigen has not been determined. No base quality values were provided; no much bigger clone lies one nucleotide off. This TCR came from a man between 18 and 35 years old with Graves' hyperthyroidism. The chain is encoded by TRBV6-5 joined to TRBJ1-3; confidence is insufficient to name the D gene. The sequencing input was blood. The CDR3 reads CASSYGGNAGNTIYF. The sequence in DNA is TGTGCCAGCAGTTACGGCGGTAATGCTGGAAACACCATATATTTT.